The entry that follows covers one T cell receptor (beta chain) sequence. Its specificity is not known. The data were taken from a study of T cell responses to AZD1222 COVID-19 vaccine. Study-level results: Among the donors, most were white British and more were female, and clonal diversity was possibly underestimated. Repertoires were collected only later (after the peak T cell response had occurred). Baseline seropositives among AZD1222 recipients totaled only 5 to 7.

This CDR3 spans 15 amino acids. V was shortened by 7 bases and J by 10 bases, with 20 bases between the two germline ends. CDR1 is LNHNV and CDR2 is YYDKDF in the germline V gene (reference sequence). Assay: immunoSEQ multiplex PCR; the TCRdb copy retains only in-frame clones and omits some. Of about 100,000 clones in the sample, around 87% were seen once. Second-dose recipients at about 4 or about 12 weeks were treated as one pooled group. The specimen was peripheral blood, collected 28 days after the second AZD1222 dose. The chain combines TRBV15 with TRBJ1-6; tentatively, D is TRBD1 (6 bases). This clonotype was sampled from an adult who received the AZD1222 COVID-19 vaccine. Here the CDR3 DNA reads TGTGCCACCACCCAGCGTTCCAGGGGAAGGTCACCCCTCCACTTT. The encoded protein is CATTQRSRGRSPLHF.